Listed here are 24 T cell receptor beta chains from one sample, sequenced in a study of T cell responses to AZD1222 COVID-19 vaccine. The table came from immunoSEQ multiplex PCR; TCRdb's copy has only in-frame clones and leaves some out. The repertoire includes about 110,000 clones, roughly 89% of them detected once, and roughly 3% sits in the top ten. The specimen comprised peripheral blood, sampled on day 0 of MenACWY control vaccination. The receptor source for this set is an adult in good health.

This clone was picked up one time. The CDR3 protein is CASSGVGTGTYEQYF. In DNA form, the CDR3 reads TGTGCCAGCAGTGGGGTGGGGACAGGGACCTACGAGCAGTACTTC. V is TRBV28 and J is TRBJ2-7, with TRBD1 matching 9 bases. Germline trimming cut 5 bases from V and 2 bases from J; bases unmatched to any gene: 7. The CDR3 covers 15 residues. Per germline, CDR1 MDHEN and CDR2 SYDVKM.

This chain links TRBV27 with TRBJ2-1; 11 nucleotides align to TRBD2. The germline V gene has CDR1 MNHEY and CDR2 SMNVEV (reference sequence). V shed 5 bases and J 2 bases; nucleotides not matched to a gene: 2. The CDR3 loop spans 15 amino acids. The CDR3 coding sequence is TGTGCCAGCAGTGTGACTAGCGGGGCCTACAATGAGCAGTTCTTC. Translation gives CASSVTSGAYNEQFF.

This CDR3 is CASSTGRGKGSPLHF. The CDR3 DNA follows: TGTGCCAGCAGCACGGGGAGGGGAAAGGGCTCACCCCTCCACTTT. This chain links TRBV5-4 with TRBJ1-6; perhaps TRBD1 as D (5 bases). Germline lookup yields CDR1 SGHNT and CDR2 YYREEE (reference sequence). V lost 4 bases and J lost 10, with 18 bases in between. This CDR3 is 15 amino acids long.

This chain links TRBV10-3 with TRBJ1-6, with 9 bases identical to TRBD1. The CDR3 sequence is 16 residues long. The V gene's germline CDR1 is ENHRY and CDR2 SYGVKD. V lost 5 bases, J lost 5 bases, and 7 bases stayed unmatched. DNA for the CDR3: TGTGCCATCAGTCCCGGGACAGGGAACAATAATTCACCCCTCCACTTT. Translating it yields CAISPGTGNNNSPLHF.

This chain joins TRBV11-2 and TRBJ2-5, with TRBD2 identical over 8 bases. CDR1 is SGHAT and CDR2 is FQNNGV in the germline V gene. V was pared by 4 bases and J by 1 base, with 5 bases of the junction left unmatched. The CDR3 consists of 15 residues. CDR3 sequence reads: CASSSGGGPQETQYF. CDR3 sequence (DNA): TGTGCCAGCAGCTCAGGCGGGGGGCCCCAAGAGACCCAGTACTTC.

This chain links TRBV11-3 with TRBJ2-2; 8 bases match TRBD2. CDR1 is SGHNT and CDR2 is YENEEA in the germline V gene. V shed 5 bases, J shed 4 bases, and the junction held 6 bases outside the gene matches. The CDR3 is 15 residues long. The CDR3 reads CASSTRGGVTGELFF. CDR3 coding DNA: TGTGCCAGCAGCACCCGGGGGGGCGTCACCGGGGAGCTGTTTTTT.

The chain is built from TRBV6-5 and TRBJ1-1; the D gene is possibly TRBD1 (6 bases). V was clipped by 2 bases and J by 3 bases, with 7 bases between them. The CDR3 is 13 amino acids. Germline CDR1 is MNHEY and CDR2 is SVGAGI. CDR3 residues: CASSYNRDTEAFF. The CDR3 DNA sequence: TGTGCCAGCAGTTACAACAGGGACACTGAAGCTTTCTTT.

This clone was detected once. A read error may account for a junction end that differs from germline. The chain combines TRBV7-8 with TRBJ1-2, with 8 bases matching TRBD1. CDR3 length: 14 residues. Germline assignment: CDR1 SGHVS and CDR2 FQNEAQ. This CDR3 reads CASSFQGADYGHTF. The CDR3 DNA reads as TGTGCCAGCAGCTTCCAGGGGGCTGACTATGGCCACACCTTC.

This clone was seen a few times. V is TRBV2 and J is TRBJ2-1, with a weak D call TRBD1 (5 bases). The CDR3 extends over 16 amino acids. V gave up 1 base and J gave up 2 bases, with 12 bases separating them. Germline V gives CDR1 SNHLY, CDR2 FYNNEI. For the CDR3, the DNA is TGTGCCAGCAGTGAAGTTCGACAGCTCCCCTACAATGAGCAGTTCTTC. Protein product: CASSEVRQLPYNEQFF.

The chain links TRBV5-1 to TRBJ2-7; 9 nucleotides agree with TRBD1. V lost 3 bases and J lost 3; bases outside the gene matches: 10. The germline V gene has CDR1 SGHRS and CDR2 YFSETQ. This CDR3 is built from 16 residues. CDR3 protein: CASSSLPGQGNYEQYF. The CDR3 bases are TGCGCCAGCAGCTCACTCCCGGGACAGGGAAACTACGAGCAGTACTTC.

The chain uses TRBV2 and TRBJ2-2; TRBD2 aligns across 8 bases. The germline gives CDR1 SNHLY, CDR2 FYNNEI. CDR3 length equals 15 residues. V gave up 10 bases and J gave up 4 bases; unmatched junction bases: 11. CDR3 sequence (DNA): TGTGCCACCCCCGTGAGCGGGGGTCGCACCGGGGAGCTGTTTTTT. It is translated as CATPVSGGRTGELFF.

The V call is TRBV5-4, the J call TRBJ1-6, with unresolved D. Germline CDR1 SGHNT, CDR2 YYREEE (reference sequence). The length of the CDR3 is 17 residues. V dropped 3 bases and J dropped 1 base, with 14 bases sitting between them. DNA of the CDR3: TGTGCCAGCAGCTCCGGGTCCGCGGGGTCCTATAATTCACCCCTCCACTTT. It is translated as CASSSGSAGSYNSPLHF.

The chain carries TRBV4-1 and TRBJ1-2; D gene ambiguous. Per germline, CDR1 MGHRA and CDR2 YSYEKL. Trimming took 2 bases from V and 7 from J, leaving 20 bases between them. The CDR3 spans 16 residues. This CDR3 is CASSQRYAAATGGYTF. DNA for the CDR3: TGCGCCAGCAGCCAACGTTATGCTGCCGCAACGGGTGGCTACACCTTC.

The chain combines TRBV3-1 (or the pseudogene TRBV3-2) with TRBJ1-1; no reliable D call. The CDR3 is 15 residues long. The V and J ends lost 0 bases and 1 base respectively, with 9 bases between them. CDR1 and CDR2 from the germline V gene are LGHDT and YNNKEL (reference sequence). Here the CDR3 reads CASSQEGGPNTEAFF. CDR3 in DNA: TGTGCCAGCAGCCAAGAAGGTGGACCGAACACTGAAGCTTTCTTT.

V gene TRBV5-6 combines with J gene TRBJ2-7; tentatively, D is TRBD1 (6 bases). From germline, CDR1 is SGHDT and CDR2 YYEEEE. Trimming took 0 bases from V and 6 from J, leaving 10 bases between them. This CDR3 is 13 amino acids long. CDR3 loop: CASSLAQGFEQYF. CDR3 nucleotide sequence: TGTGCCAGCAGCTTGGCGCAGGGGTTCGAGCAGTACTTC.

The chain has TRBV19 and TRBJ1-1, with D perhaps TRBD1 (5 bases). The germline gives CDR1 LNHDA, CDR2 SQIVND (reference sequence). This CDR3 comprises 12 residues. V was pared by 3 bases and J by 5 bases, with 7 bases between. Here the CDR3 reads CASSIDSTEAFF. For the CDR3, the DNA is TGTGCCAGTAGTATTGACAGTACTGAAGCTTTCTTT.

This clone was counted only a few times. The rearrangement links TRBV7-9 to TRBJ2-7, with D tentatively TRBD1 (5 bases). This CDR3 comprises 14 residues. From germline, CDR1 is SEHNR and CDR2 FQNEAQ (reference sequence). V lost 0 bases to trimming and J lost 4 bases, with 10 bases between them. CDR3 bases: TGTGCCAGCAGCTTAGCAGGCAGGGATTACGAGCAGTACTTC. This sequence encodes CASSLAGRDYEQYF. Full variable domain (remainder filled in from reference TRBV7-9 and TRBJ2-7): DTGVSQNPRHKITKRGQNVTFRCDPISEHNRLYWYRQTLGQGPEFLTYFQNEAQLEKSRLLSDRFSAERPKGSFSTLEIQRTEQGDSAMYLCASSLAGRDYEQYFGPGTRLTVT.

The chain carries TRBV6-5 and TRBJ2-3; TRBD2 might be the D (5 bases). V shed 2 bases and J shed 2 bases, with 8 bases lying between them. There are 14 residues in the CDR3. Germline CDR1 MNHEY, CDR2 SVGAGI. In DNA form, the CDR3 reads TGTGCCAGCAGTTACGAGGGAGCCACAGATACGCAGTATTTT. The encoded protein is CASSYEGATDTQYF.

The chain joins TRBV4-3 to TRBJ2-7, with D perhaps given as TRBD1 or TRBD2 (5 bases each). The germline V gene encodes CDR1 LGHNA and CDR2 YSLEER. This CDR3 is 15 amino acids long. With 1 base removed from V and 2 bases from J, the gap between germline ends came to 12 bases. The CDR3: CASSQGGRVTYEQYF. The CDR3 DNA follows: TGCGCCAGCAGCCAAGGGGGACGGGTGACCTACGAGCAGTACTTC.

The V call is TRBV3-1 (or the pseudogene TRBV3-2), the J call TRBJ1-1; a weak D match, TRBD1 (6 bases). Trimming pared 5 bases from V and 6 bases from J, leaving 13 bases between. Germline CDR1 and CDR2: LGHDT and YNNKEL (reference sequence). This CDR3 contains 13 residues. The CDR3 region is CASSSTGISEAFF. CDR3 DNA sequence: TGTGCCAGCAGCTCTACAGGGATCTCTGAAGCTTTCTTT.

This CDR3 is CASSVGGTETQYF. Here the CDR3 DNA reads TGTGCCAGCAGCGTGGGAGGGACGGAGACCCAGTACTTC. J is TRBJ2-5 and V is TRBV9; 7 bases are a match to TRBD2. The CDR3 covers 13 residues. The ends lost 2 bases at V and 5 bases at J; junction bases unmatched: 3. Germline V CDR1 and CDR2: SGDLS, YYNGEE.

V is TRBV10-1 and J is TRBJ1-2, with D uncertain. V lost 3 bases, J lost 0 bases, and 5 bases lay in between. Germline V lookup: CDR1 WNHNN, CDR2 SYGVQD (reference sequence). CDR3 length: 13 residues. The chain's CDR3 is CASSETANYGYTF. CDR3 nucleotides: TGCGCCAGCAGTGAAACAGCTAACTATGGCTACACCTTC.

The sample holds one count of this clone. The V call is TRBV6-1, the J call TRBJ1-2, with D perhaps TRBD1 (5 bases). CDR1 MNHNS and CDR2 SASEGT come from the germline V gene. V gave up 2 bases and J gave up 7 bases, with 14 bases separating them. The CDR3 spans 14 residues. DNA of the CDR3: TGTGCCAGCAGTGAATACGCGGGGCAGGGTGGCTACACCTTC. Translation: CASSEYAGQGGYTF.

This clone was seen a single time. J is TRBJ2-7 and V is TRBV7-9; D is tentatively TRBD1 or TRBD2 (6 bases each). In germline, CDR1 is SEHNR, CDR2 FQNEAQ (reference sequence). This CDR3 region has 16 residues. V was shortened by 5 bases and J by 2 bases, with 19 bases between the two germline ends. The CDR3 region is CASSPRLGGGTYEQYF. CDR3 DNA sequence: TGTGCCAGCAGCCCCCGACTAGGAGGGGGTACCTACGAGCAGTACTTC.